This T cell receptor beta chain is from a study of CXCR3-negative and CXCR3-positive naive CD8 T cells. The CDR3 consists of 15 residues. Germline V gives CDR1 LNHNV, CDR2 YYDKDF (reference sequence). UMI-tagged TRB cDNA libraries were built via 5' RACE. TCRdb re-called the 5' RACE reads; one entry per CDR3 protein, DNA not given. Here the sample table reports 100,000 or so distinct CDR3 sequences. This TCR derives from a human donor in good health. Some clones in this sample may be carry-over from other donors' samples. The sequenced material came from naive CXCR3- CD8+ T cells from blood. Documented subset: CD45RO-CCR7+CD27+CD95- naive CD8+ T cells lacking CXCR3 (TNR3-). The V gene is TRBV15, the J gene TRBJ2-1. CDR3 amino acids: CATSREGSSYNEQFF.